The rows below give T cell receptor beta chains drawn from one sample of a study of spatial heterogeneity in lung cancer. Using its own MiXCR run on the 5' RACE reads, TCRdb lists one record per CDR3 protein. The sample includes 6,500 to 8,500 distinct CDR3 sequences, 9.7% of them seen just once. The specimen comprised normal lung tissue next to the tumor, sampled at surgery. The receptors originated from a male donor with early-stage non-small cell lung cancer. Each CDR3 is given with its conserved first and last residue. D genes are given only for firm matches. Not every row has a clone size; where given, it reads once, few, many or a size class.

v_call	d_call	clone_size	j_call	cdr3_nt	cdr3_aa
TRBV29-1	TRBD2	few	TRBJ2-6	TGCAGCGTTGGGAAACGGGGGGACGGGGCCAACGTCCTGACTTTC	CSVGKRGDGANVLTF
TRBV6-6	TRBD2	many	TRBJ2-1	TGTGCCAGCAGCTCCAGCGGGAGGGCCTACAATGAGCAGTTCTTC	CASSSSGRAYNEQFF
TRBV7-9	-	many	TRBJ2-2	TGTGCCAGCAGCTTATTAGTCACCGGGGAGCTGTTTTTT	CASSLLVTGELFF
TRBV20-1	-	medium-sized	TRBJ2-7	TGCAGTGCTAGAGGAGATCTCTACGAGCAGTACTTC	CSARGDLYEQYF
TRBV9	-	-	TRBJ2-3	TGTGCCAGCAGCGTAGGGAGCGGAGCTAGCACAGATACGCAGTATTTT	CASSVGSGASTDTQYF
TRBV18	-	many	TRBJ2-5	TGTGCCAGCTCACCGAGAGATTCGGTGGAGACCCAGTACTTC	CASSPRDSVETQYF
TRBV20-1	-	-	TRBJ1-4	TGCAGTGCCCCGGACAGCGACTCAACTAATGAAAAACTGTTTTTT	CSAPDSDSTNEKLFF
TRBV5-6	TRBD1	many	TRBJ2-1	TGTGCCAGCAGTCCTCGGACAGGGGATTACAATGAGCAGTTCTTC	CASSPRTGDYNEQFF
TRBV7-3	-	many	TRBJ2-2	TGTGCCAGCAGCTTATCTTTATCCGGCGGGGAGCTGTTTTTT	CASSLSLSGGELFF
TRBV10-3	TRBD2	-	TRBJ2-3	TGTGCCTCGCGACTAGCGGGGACAGATACGCAGTATTTT	CASRLAGTDTQYF
TRBV9	-	medium-sized	TRBJ2-7	TGTGCCAGCAGCGCCTATGCTCAGGGTTACGAGCAGTACTTC	CASSAYAQGYEQYF
TRBV29-1	-	many	TRBJ1-1	TGCAGCGTTGAGCCCCGACAGAACACTGAAGCTTTCTTT	CSVEPRQNTEAFF
TRBV11-2	-	many	TRBJ2-5	TGTGCCAGCAATCCGACAGGCCAAGAGACCCAGTACTTC	CASNPTGQETQYF